The 9 T cell receptor beta chains below all came from one sample that was sequenced in a study of T cell changes during pregnancy in multiple sclerosis. Clones were sequenced by immunoSEQ multiplex PCR, and TCRdb holds only the in-frame ones, with some missing. The data contain roughly 30,000 clones, approximately 90% of them singletons. The sample consisted of CD8+ T cells from peripheral blood mononuclear cells, taken in the second trimester of pregnancy. The receptors derive from a female donor with multiple sclerosis, enrolled in a pregnancy study.

V usage is TRBV7-6 and J usage is TRBJ2-3, with 7 bases lining up with TRBD2. Unmatched junction bases numbered 12, after V lost 1 base and J lost 2 bases. Germline loops: CDR1 SGHVS, CDR2 FNYEAQ. The CDR3 has 18 amino acids. CDR3 DNA: TGTGCCAGCAGCTTAGTCGCTAGCGGCGAACCTCACACAGATACGCAGTATTTT. Translation: CASSLVASGEPHTDTQYF. Complete variable domain (other parts from reference TRBV7-6 and TRBJ2-3): GAGVSQSPRYKVTKRGQDVALRCDPISGHVSLYWYRQALGQGPEFLTYFNYEAQQDKSGLPNDRFSAERPEGSISTLTIQRTEQRDSAMYRCASSLVASGEPHTDTQYFGPGTRLTVL.

The CDR3 bases are TGCGCCAGCAGCCAAGTTGGAGGGGCCATTGAAGCTTTCTTT. As protein: CASSQVGGAIEAFF. The chain links TRBV4-1 to TRBJ1-1; D possibly corresponds to TRBD1 (5 bases). In germline, CDR1 is MGHRA, CDR2 YSYEKL. The V end lost 1 base, the J end lost 7 bases, and 13 bases lay between the germline ends. The CDR3 has 14 residues.

The chain links TRBV5-1 to TRBJ2-1, with TRBD1 matching over 9 bases. Trimming cost V 0 bases and J 6 bases; bases outside gene matches: 1. The CDR3 consists of 14 residues. Germline CDR1 and CDR2: SGHRS and YFSETQ. CDR3 region: CASSLGTGANEQFF. The CDR3 DNA reads TGCGCCAGCAGCTTGGGGACAGGGGCCAATGAGCAGTTCTTC.

This clone was found once. This chain uses TRBV4-3 with TRBJ2-3, with 16 bases lining up with TRBD2. CDR1 and CDR2 (germline): LGHNA, YSLEER. This CDR3 comprises 16 residues. The V gene end was trimmed by 3 bases and the J gene end by 5 bases; junction bases not matched to a gene: 2. CDR3 loop: CASSQGLAGGGDTQYF. The CDR3 DNA follows: TGCGCCAGCAGCCAGGGACTAGCGGGGGGGGGAGATACGCAGTATTTT.

V usage is TRBV19 and J usage is TRBJ1-4; TRBD1 might be the D (5 bases). The CDR3 covers 18 residues. From germline, CDR1 is LNHDA and CDR2 SQIVND (reference sequence). The V gene lost 6 bases and the J gene lost 0 bases, with 20 bases spanning the gap. The CDR3 sequence is CASRAGWGGGTTNEKLFF. For the CDR3, the DNA is TGTGCCAGTAGGGCAGGGTGGGGGGGAGGAACAACTAATGAAAAACTGTTTTTT.

The V and J genes are TRBV4-1 and TRBJ2-1; 13 positions agree with TRBD2. The V segment lost 4 bases and the J segment 7 bases; nucleotides outside the gene matches: 1. Germline-derived CDR1 and CDR2 are MGHRA and YSYEKL. This CDR3 contains 14 residues. The CDR3 here is CASSPGLAGNEQFF. CDR3 sequence (DNA): TGCGCCAGCAGCCCGGGACTAGCGGGGAATGAGCAGTTCTTC.

The chain combines TRBV25-1 with TRBJ2-1, with TRBD2 matching 9 bases. There are 12 residues in the CDR3. After removal of 3 bases from V and 9 bases from J, the junction contained 0 bases not matched to a gene. CDR1 and CDR2 from the germline V gene are MGHDK and SYGVNS. CDR3 amino acids: CASSETSGEQFF. Written as DNA, the CDR3 is TGTGCCAGCAGTGAGACTAGCGGTGAGCAGTTCTTC.

The chain links TRBV28 to TRBJ1-1; D might be TRBD1 (5 bases). The V gene lost 5 bases and the J gene lost 0 bases, with 7 bases spanning the gap. The CDR3 runs 13 residues. The V gene's germline CDR1 is MDHEN and CDR2 SYDVKM. The CDR3 DNA is TGTGCCAGCAGTACGACAGTGAACACTGAAGCTTTCTTT. Its protein is CASSTTVNTEAFF.

The rearrangement uses TRBV2 and TRBJ1-1, with D uncertain. There are 11 residues in the CDR3. Per germline, CDR1 SNHLY and CDR2 FYNNEI. The V end lost 9 bases, the J end lost 1 base, and 6 bases lay between the germline ends. As DNA, the CDR3 is TGTGCCAGACAATGGAACACTGAAGCTTTCTTT. Translating gives CARQWNTEAFF.